The sequence of this T cell receptor (beta chain) was determined in a study of identical twins. Study-level findings and limits: Twin pairs had excess sharing that was weaker in beta out-of-frame sequences. Clonotypes of the beta chain that were abundant in cord blood carried fewer insertions (memory repertoires showed none). For monozygotic twins, models underestimated out-of-frame TCR alpha sharing.

V was shortened by 7 bases and J by 1 base, with 11 bases between the two germline ends. The CDR3 has 14 residues. From germline, CDR1 is MDHEN and CDR2 SYDVKM. This clonotype has a count of ten or more. Its antigen is not known. Unique molecular identifiers were present on the cDNA, and a universal primer site came from template switching. A single record per CDR3 protein comes from TCRdb applying MiXCR to the 5' RACE reads. Counted here are some 900,000 distinct CDR3 sequences, 9% to 15% occurring once; the ten biggest clones make up around 1.6%. The sample was also linked to a second study, of yellow fever vaccine responses in identical twins.

The V and J genes are TRBV28 and TRBJ1-5; no clear D gene. Input material: PBMCs. The TCR sequence derives from a woman aged 18-35 years in good health. CDR3 region: CASTLLASNQPQHF. The CDR3 bases are TGTGCCAGCACCCTCCTGGCCAGCAATCAGCCCCAGCATTTT.